Included here is one T cell receptor beta chain sequence, with context. The data were produced by immunoSEQ multiplex PCR, yet TCRdb's version contains in-frame clones alone and is incomplete. The table has 25,000 to 30,000 clones, about nine tenths seen once. This sample is part of a study of T cell changes during pregnancy in multiple sclerosis. The CDR3 runs to 13 residues. Germline V gene data show CDR1 as MDHEN and CDR2 as SYDVKM. The V gene lost 3 bases and the J gene lost 5 bases, with 11 bases spanning the gap. The V gene is TRBV28, the J gene TRBJ2-7; tentatively, D is TRBD1 (5 bases). This specimen consisted of CD4+ T cells from peripheral blood mononuclear cells, obtained in the first trimester of pregnancy. The TCR originated in a female donor in good health, enrolled as a control in a pregnancy study. This CDR3 reads CASSFGQGNEQYF. CDR3 nucleotide sequence: TGTGCCAGCAGTTTTGGGCAGGGAAACGAGCAGTACTTC.